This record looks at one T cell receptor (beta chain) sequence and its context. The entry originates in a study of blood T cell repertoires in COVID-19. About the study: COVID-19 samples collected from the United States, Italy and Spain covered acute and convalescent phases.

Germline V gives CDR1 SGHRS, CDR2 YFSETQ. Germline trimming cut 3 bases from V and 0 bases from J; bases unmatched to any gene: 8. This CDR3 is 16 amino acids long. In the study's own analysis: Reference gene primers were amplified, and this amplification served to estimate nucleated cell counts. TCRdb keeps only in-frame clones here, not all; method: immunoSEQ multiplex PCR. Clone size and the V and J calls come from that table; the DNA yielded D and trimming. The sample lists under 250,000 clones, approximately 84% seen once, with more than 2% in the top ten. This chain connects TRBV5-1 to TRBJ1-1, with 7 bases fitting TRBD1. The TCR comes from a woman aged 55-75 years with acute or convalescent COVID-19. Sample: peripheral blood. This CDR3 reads CASSYSQGIVNTEAFF. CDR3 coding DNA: TGCGCCAGCAGCTACTCACAGGGGATCGTGAACACTGAAGCTTTCTTT.